This record looks at one T cell receptor (beta chain) sequence and its context. These data originate in a study of T cell responses to AZD1222 COVID-19 vaccine. Trimming pared 1 base from V and 5 bases from J, leaving 14 bases between. Germline lookup yields CDR1 LNHDA and CDR2 SQIVND (reference sequence). The CDR3 is 15 amino acids. The method was immunoSEQ multiplex PCR; TCRdb's version includes in-frame clones alone and lacks a portion of them. The sample has 150,000 to 200,000 clones, 92% seen once; the top ten hold 1.3%. The genes are TRBV19 and TRBJ1-1, with no clear D. The TCR comes from an adult who received the AZD1222 COVID-19 vaccine. Sequenced here: peripheral blood, sampled 28 days after the second AZD1222 dose. The CDR3 coding sequence is TGTGCCAGTAGTATAGTCTATTTTTCGGGAACTGAAGCTTTCTTT. Its translation is CASSIVYFSGTEAFF.